What follows are 22 T cell receptor beta chains derived from one specimen sequenced in a study of cytomegalovirus exposure and HLA in healthy donors. The PCR ran on 60 Vbeta and 13 Jbeta primers. Sequenced by immunoSEQ multiplex PCR; TCRdb stores in-frame clones only, minus some. Its table records about 120,000 clones. Material for sequencing was PBMCs. The receptors shown here come from a man between 25 and 39 years old in good health and CMV-seronegative.

The chain's CDR3 is CASSLSPTGADQPQHF. The CDR3 DNA reads as TGTGCCAGCAGCTTATCCCCAACAGGGGCCGATCAGCCCCAGCATTTT. J is TRBJ1-5 and V is TRBV7-8, with 7 bases matching TRBD1. The germline V gene has CDR1 SGHVS and CDR2 FQNEAQ. V gave up 2 bases and J gave up 5 bases; unmatched junction bases: 9. This CDR3 region has 16 residues.

The J gene is TRBJ1-2, the V gene TRBV6-1; the match to TRBD1 covers 10 bases. After removal of 1 base from V and 6 bases from J, the junction contained 5 bases not matched to a gene. This CDR3 has 15 amino acids. The germline V gene encodes CDR1 MNHNS and CDR2 SASEGT. The CDR3: CASSEGTGGRNGYTF. Written as DNA, the CDR3 is TGTGCCAGCAGTGAAGGGACAGGGGGAAGGAATGGCTACACCTTC.

The gene calls are TRBV5-6 and TRBJ2-3; 8 bases are a match to TRBD1. CDR1 SGHDT and CDR2 YYEEEE come from the germline V gene. V lost 4 bases and J lost 1; bases outside the gene matches: 5. The CDR3 is 15 residues long. The DNA of the CDR3 is TGTGCCAGCAGCAAGAGACAGGGGCGCACAGATACGCAGTATTTT. This codes for CASSKRQGRTDTQYF. Complete variable domain (other parts from reference TRBV5-6 and TRBJ2-3): DAGVTQSPTHLIKTRGQQVTLRCSPKSGHDTVSWYQQALGQGPQFIFQYYEEEERQRGNFPDRFSGHQFPNYSSELNVNALLLGDSALYLCASSKRQGRTDTQYFGPGTRLTVL.

The genes are TRBV9 and TRBJ1-1; 8 bases fit TRBD1. CDR1 is SGDLS, CDR2 YYNGEE, per germline. This CDR3 contains 15 residues. V lost 4 bases, J lost 5 bases, and 10 bases stayed unmatched. CDR3 amino acids: CASSLDGQGWTEAFF. The CDR3 bases are TGTGCCAGCAGCCTTGACGGACAGGGATGGACTGAAGCTTTCTTT.

The chain carries TRBV19 and TRBJ2-7; tentatively, D is TRBD1 (5 bases). Germline assignment: CDR1 LNHDA and CDR2 SQIVND (reference sequence). This CDR3 spans 14 amino acids. Trimming removed 3 bases from V and 1 base from J, with 10 bases in between. The CDR3, as DNA: TGTGCCAGTAGTATGAAACAGGCTTCCTACGAGCAGTACTTC. Protein product: CASSMKQASYEQYF.

This sequence joins TRBV11-1 and TRBJ2-7, with D possibly matching TRBD2 (5 bases). Germline CDR1 reads SGHAT; CDR2 reads FQDESV (reference sequence). The CDR3 contains 16 residues. With 4 bases removed from V and 0 bases from J, the gap between germline ends came to 16 bases. In DNA form, the CDR3 reads TGTGCCAGCAGCTCCCCTCGGGAAGGGAGCTCCTACGAGCAGTACTTC. This encodes CASSSPREGSSYEQYF. Using reference TRBV11-1 and TRBJ2-7 for the parts outside the CDR3, the full variable domain is EAEVAQSPRYKITEKSQAVAFWCDPISGHATLYWYRQILGQGPELLVQFQDESVVDDSQLPKDRFSAERLKGVDSTLKIQPAELGDSAMYLCASSSPREGSSYEQYFGPGTRLTVT.

DNA of the CDR3: TGTGCCAGCAGTTCCACAGGGTTCAGGAATAATCGGAATAATGAGCAGTTCTTC. Encoded protein: CASSSTGFRNNRNNEQFF. The chain employs TRBV28 and TRBJ2-1; D is perhaps TRBD1 (6 bases). There are 18 residues in the CDR3. The germline CDR1 and CDR2 sequences are MDHEN and SYDVKM. Trimming cost V 4 bases and J 7 bases, with 26 bases left between them.

The chain couples TRBV28 to TRBJ1-1, with D tentatively TRBD1 (6 bases). CDR1 is MDHEN, CDR2 SYDVKM, per germline. CDR3 size: 13 residues. Trimming took 2 bases from V and 6 from J, leaving 10 bases between them. In nucleotides, the CDR3 is TGTGCCAGCAGTTTACCAGGGGAGCCTGAAGCTTTCTTT. This encodes CASSLPGEPEAFF.

This clone registers medium-sized by frequency. CDR3 loop: CASSGIRGSTEAFF. The CDR3 DNA reads as TGTGCCAGCAGCGGAATAAGGGGTAGCACTGAAGCTTTCTTT. The V and J genes are TRBV5-4 and TRBJ1-1, with a tentative D call TRBD1 (5 bases). Germline V gene lookup returns CDR1 SGHNT and CDR2 YYREEE (reference sequence). V dropped 4 bases and J dropped 4 bases, with 14 bases sitting between them. CDR3 length: 14 amino acids.

The chain employs TRBV7-9 and TRBJ2-1; D may be TRBD2 (6 bases). CDR1 and CDR2 (germline): SEHNR, FQNEAQ (reference sequence). V was cut by 4 bases and J by 5 bases, with 21 bases left in between. This CDR3 has 17 amino acids. Here the CDR3 DNA reads TGTGCCAGCAGCTACAGGCTGGGGGGAGAAGTAAACAATGAGCAGTTCTTC. Amino acids: CASSYRLGGEVNNEQFF.

The chain is built from TRBV20-1 and TRBJ2-3; no clear D gene. The CDR3 sequence is 11 residues long. Germline CDR1 is DFQATT and CDR2 is SNEGSKA (reference sequence). With 5 bases removed from V and 1 base from J, the gap between germline ends came to 4 bases. CDR3 bases: TGCAGTGCTGGCCGCACAGATACGCAGTATTTT. It encodes CSAGRTDTQYF.

V is TRBV2 and J is TRBJ2-7, with a possible D match to TRBD2 (6 bases). The CDR3 sequence is 14 residues long. V was cut by 1 base and J by 6 bases, with 13 bases left in between. The germline V gene encodes CDR1 SNHLY and CDR2 FYNNEI. For the CDR3, the DNA is TGTGCCAGCAGTGAAGTAGGGACTCGCTGCGAGCAGTACTTC. Its protein is CASSEVGTRCEQYF.

The CDR3 bases are TGTGCCAGCAGTTTTGACAGTCAGCCCCAGCATTTT. Its translation: CASSFDSQPQHF. The chain carries TRBV6-6 and TRBJ1-5, with D possibly matching TRBD1 (5 bases). The CDR3 consists of 12 residues. Germline values: CDR1 MNHNY, CDR2 SVGAGI (reference sequence). V was trimmed by 4 bases and J by 6 bases, leaving 7 bases between them.

The V gene is TRBV19, the J gene TRBJ2-4; 7 nucleotides align to TRBD2. Germline CDR1 reads LNHDA; CDR2 reads SQIVND (reference sequence). V was pared by 7 bases and J by 6 bases, with 9 bases of the junction left unmatched. The CDR3 runs to 14 residues. The CDR3 bases are TGTGCCAGTACCGTTGGGGGGGTCGGAAACATTCAGTACTTC. It translates to CASTVGGVGNIQYF.

The chain joins TRBV11-2 to TRBJ2-7; a possible D gene is TRBD1 (5 bases). The V end lost 1 base, the J end lost 0 bases, and 7 bases lay between the germline ends. Per the germline V gene, CDR1 is SGHAT and CDR2 is FQNNGV. The CDR3 spans 14 residues. The CDR3 sequence: CASSLARASYEQYF. In nucleotides, the CDR3 is TGTGCCAGCAGCTTAGCCAGGGCCTCCTACGAGCAGTACTTC.

The rearrangement links TRBV5-1 to TRBJ1-1; the match to TRBD1 covers 8 bases. Germline values: CDR1 SGHRS, CDR2 YFSETQ. There are 18 residues in the CDR3. J gave up 0 bases and V 2 bases, and 12 bases lay outside the gene matches. The CDR3 sequence is CASSFVQGGRGMNTEAFF. The CDR3 DNA reads TGCGCCAGCAGCTTCGTACAGGGGGGACGAGGCATGAACACTGAAGCTTTCTTT.

The chain is built from TRBV27 and TRBJ2-5; D remains unclear. The germline gives CDR1 MNHEY, CDR2 SMNVEV (reference sequence). CDR3 size: 13 residues. V shed 3 bases and J shed 3 bases, with 8 bases lying between them. The chain's CDR3 is CASSFQVEETQYF. For the CDR3, the DNA is TGTGCCAGCAGTTTCCAGGTAGAAGAGACCCAGTACTTC.

The genes are TRBV29-1 and TRBJ2-7; a possible D gene is TRBD1 (6 bases). Germline CDR1 and CDR2: SQVTM and ANQGSEA. This CDR3 region has 12 residues. The V end lost 7 bases, the J end lost 3 bases, and 13 bases lay between the germline ends. The CDR3 spells CSAVGHNYEQYF. In DNA form, the CDR3 reads TGCAGCGCCGTGGGACACAACTACGAGCAGTACTTC.

The chain uses TRBV7-9 and TRBJ1-4, with TRBD1 matching 9 bases. Per germline, CDR1 SEHNR and CDR2 FQNEAQ (reference sequence). The CDR3 is 13 amino acids. Trimming cost V 5 bases and J 8 bases; bases outside gene matches: 3. The CDR3 region is CASSPGQGEKLFF. The CDR3 nucleotides are TGTGCCAGCAGCCCTGGACAGGGGGAAAAACTGTTTTTT.

This chain joins TRBV5-1 and TRBJ2-5, with 11 bases that match TRBD1. The end of the DNA fits TRBJ2-7 better, so the J call may be wrong. Germline CDR1 SGHRS, CDR2 YFSETQ. The CDR3 has 15 amino acids. The CDR3 sequence is CASSTGTGGVYEQYF. CDR3 bases: TGCGCCAGCAGCACAGGGACAGGGGGAGTGTACGAGCAGTACTTC.

The genes are TRBV10-1 and TRBJ2-7; no definite D call. This CDR3 is 11 amino acids long. The germline gives CDR1 WNHNN, CDR2 SYGVQD (reference sequence). Trimming stripped 5 bases from V and 3 bases from J, with 5 bases between. CDR3 region: CASSHFYEQYF. CDR3 bases: TGCGCCAGCAGTCACTTCTACGAGCAGTACTTC.

The chain links TRBV4-3 to TRBJ2-7; possibly TRBD1 for D (6 bases). The CDR3 has 16 amino acids. V lost 0 bases and J lost 1, with 13 bases in between. The germline CDR1 and CDR2 sequences are LGHNA and YSLEER. CDR3 loop: CASSQDAGAKSYEQYF. The CDR3 DNA reads as TGCGCCAGCAGCCAAGATGCAGGGGCCAAATCCTACGAGCAGTACTTC.